The source of this T cell receptor (beta chain) is a study of blood T cell repertoires in COVID-19. Turning to the study itself: Acute and convalescent COVID-19 samples came from the United States, Italy and Spain. PBMCs, B-cell-depleted T cells, or T cells provided the cDNA or gDNA that made up the material.

Trimming removed 6 bases at V and 0 bases at J, with 8 bases between. This CDR3 is built from 13 residues. The germline V gene encodes CDR1 SNHLY and CDR2 FYNNEI. Seattle enrolled patients during active infection and tracked them longitudinally. Using immunoSEQ multiplex PCR, the repertoire was profiled, and TCRdb retains in-frame clones only, with some absent. This sample yields approximately 150,000 clones, of which 65% to 85% are seen a single time; 8.9% belongs to the top ten. This TCR was recovered from a man aged 30 to 39 with COVID-19, enrolled during active disease. Sequencing input: peripheral blood. The chain is built from TRBV2 and TRBJ1-1; D unresolved. The CDR3 here is CASRAELNTEAFF. CDR3 in DNA: TGTGCCAGCAGGGCCGAATTGAACACTGAAGCTTTCTTT.